This T cell receptor (beta chain) is from a study of blood T cell repertoires in COVID-19. About the study: In each case, the material was cDNA or gDNA derived from T cells, B-cell-depleted T cells, or PBMCs.

The V gene's germline CDR1 is LNHNV and CDR2 YYDKDF (reference sequence). The CDR3 contains 15 residues. Trimming removed 3 bases from V and 7 bases from J, with 18 bases in between. The data were produced by immunoSEQ multiplex PCR, yet TCRdb's version contains in-frame clones alone and is incomplete. The repertoire consists of about 85,000 clones, with around 88% occurring once and the leading ten covering about 5.2%. This chain links TRBV15 with TRBJ1-2; D not certain. This TCR derives from a man in his fifties or sixties with acute or convalescent COVID-19. The source material was peripheral blood. This chain's CDR3 is CATSRSLGGRGGYTF. The CDR3 DNA reads TGTGCCACCAGCAGGTCCTTGGGCGGGCGGGGTGGCTACACCTTC.